This T cell receptor beta chain was sequenced during a study of control samples from healthy donors and cancer patients. The CDR3 consists of 15 residues. Trimming stripped 2 bases from V and 4 bases from J, with 14 bases between. Germline CDR1 reads LGHNA; CDR2 reads YSLEER. Sequencing used immunoSEQ multiplex PCR; TCRdb keeps in-frame clones, though not all of them. The table records about 110,000 clones, just under 85% of them present only once. The V and J genes are TRBV4-3 and TRBJ2-5; no definite D call. The sample comprised blood. The sequence was collected from a young man in good health. CDR3: CASSQYWAVSETQYF. The CDR3 DNA reads TGCGCCAGCAGCCAATATTGGGCAGTCTCAGAGACCCAGTACTTC.